Listed below are T cell receptor beta chains from one sample, sequenced in a study of cytomegalovirus exposure and HLA in healthy donors. Sequenced by immunoSEQ multiplex PCR; TCRdb stores in-frame clones only, minus some. The repertoire includes some 150,000 clones, roughly 85% of them detected once, and 0.5% to 0.85% sits in the top ten. Input material: PBMCs. These receptors were collected from a male donor in good health and CMV-seronegative. Each CDR3 is given with its conserved first and last residue. The D gene is left open where the match is weak. Not every row has a clone size; where given, it reads once, few, many or a size class.

d_gene	v_gene	j_gene	abundance	CDR3aa	CDR3nt
.	TRBV7-9	TRBJ1-2	.	CSSSLSLTGSRFYGYTF	TGTTCCAGCAGCTTATCTCTTACAGGTTCGCGCTTCTATGGCTACACCTTC
.	TRBV11-3	TRBJ1-1	.	CASSLGQSTEAFF	TGTGCCAGCAGCTTAGGACAGAGCACTGAAGCTTTCTTT
.	TRBV7-9	TRBJ1-3	few	CASSLVGGPGNTIYF	TGTGCCAGCAGCTTAGTGGGCGGGCCTGGAAACACCATATATTTT
TRBD1	TRBV30	TRBJ2-7	.	CAWSAGQGAFYEQYF	TGTGCCTGGAGCGCAGGGCAGGGGGCTTTTTACGAGCAGTACTTC
.	TRBV7-8	TRBJ1-5	.	CASSLGGGDLLRSNQPQHF	TGTGCCAGCAGCTTAGGGGGGGGCGACCTCTTGCGTAGCAATCAGCCCCAGCATTTT
TRBD1	TRBV6-1	TRBJ2-7	.	CASSWDSFKQYF	TGTGCCAGCAGTTGGGACAGCTTCAAGCAGTACTTC
TRBD2	TRBV14	TRBJ2-5	.	CASSQDQVGTRGETQYF	TGTGCCAGCAGCCAAGATCAGGTAGGGACTAGAGGAGAGACCCAGTACTTC
TRBD1	TRBV6-5	TRBJ2-4	.	CASKRTGLDIQYF	TGTGCCAGCAAAAGGACAGGCCTGGACATTCAGTACTTC
TRBD1	TRBV5-1	TRBJ1-1	.	CASSLPGQPNTEAFF	TGCGCCAGCAGCTTACCGGGACAGCCAAACACTGAAGCTTTCTTT
TRBD2	TRBV18	TRBJ2-1	.	CASSPLGTSGRGAYNEQFF	TGTGCCAGCTCACCACTCGGGACTAGCGGGAGGGGAGCCTACAATGAGCAGTTCTTC
.	TRBV9	TRBJ2-2	.	CASSVAGGELFF	TGTGCCAGCAGCGTAGCGGGCGGGGAGCTGTTTTTT
TRBD2	TRBV5-4	TRBJ2-3	once	CASSSPGREMYTQYF	TGTGCCAGCAGCTCCCCCGGGCGGGAGATGTATACGCAGTATTTT
.	TRBV13	TRBJ1-1	once	CASSLVAGVNTEAFF	TGTGCCAGCAGTCTAGTCGCCGGGGTGAACACTGAAGCTTTCTTT
TRBD2	TRBV12-5	TRBJ2-5	.	CASGPGTSQFPGVTQYF	TGTGCTAGTGGTCCCGGGACTAGTCAGTTCCCCGGCGTGACCCAGTACTTC
.	TRBV7-9	TRBJ2-3	.	CSSSSEADTQYF	TGTTCCAGCAGCTCCGAAGCGGATACGCAGTATTTT
.	TRBV7-3	TRBJ1-1	.	CASSPSRDTEAFF	TGTGCCAGCAGCCCGTCCCGGGACACTGAAGCTTTCTTT
.	TRBV11-1	TRBJ2-7	once	CASSPYEGRNEQYF	TGTGCCAGCAGCCCCTATGAGGGTAGGAACGAGCAGTACTTC
.	TRBV19	TRBJ1-4	.	CASSILAGAPNEKLFF	TGTGCCAGTAGTATATTAGCGGGAGCCCCGAATGAAAAACTGTTTTTT
.	TRBV5-1	TRBJ1-1	.	CASSSLQGLVGTEAFF	TGCGCCAGCAGCTCCCTCCAGGGTCTCGTGGGGACTGAAGCTTTCTTT
TRBD1	TRBV15	TRBJ2-7	.	CATSRDRGHEQYF	TGTGCCACCAGCAGGGACAGGGGCCACGAGCAGTACTTC
TRBD2	TRBV4-2	TRBJ2-5	once	CASSQNLAGVREQYF	TGTGCCAGCAGCCAGAACCTAGCGGGAGTAAGGGAGCAGTACTTC
TRBD1	TRBV9	TRBJ1-2	.	CASSPRDRGPHHYGYTF	TGTGCCAGCAGCCCCCGGGACAGGGGCCCTCATCACTATGGCTACACCTTC
.	TRBV18	TRBJ1-2	.	CASSQTAGYALQGYTF	TGTGCCAGCTCACAGACCGCAGGGTATGCTCTTCAGGGCTACACCTTC
TRBD2	TRBV4-3	TRBJ2-3	.	CASSPGRGVRTDTQYF	TGCGCCAGCAGCCCAGGTCGGGGGGTCCGCACAGATACGCAGTATTTT
.	TRBV19	TRBJ2-2	.	CASSLEGKNTGELFF	TGTGCCAGTAGTCTGGAGGGGAAGAACACCGGGGAGCTGTTTTTT
.	TRBV11-2	TRBJ1-1	.	CASSPRTSNTEAFF	TGTGCCAGCAGCCCCAGGACATCGAACACTGAAGCTTTCTTT
TRBD1	TRBV19	TRBJ1-6	.	CASSTPQGVSSPLHF	TGTGCCAGTAGTACCCCACAGGGGGTGAGTTCACCCCTCCACTTT
TRBD1	TRBV11-1	TRBJ1-1	.	CASSTDRGSNGAFF	TGTGCCAGCAGCACCGACAGGGGCTCAAATGGAGCTTTCTTT
.	TRBV6-6	TRBJ1-2	.	CASSSPGTDYGYTF	TGTGCCAGCAGTTCCCCCGGGACTGATTATGGCTACACCTTC
TRBD2	TRBV5-4	TRBJ2-1	.	CASSFTRLAGQTNEQFF	TGTGCCAGCAGCTTCACCAGACTAGCGGGACAAACCAATGAGCAGTTCTTC
.	TRBV13	TRBJ1-2	.	CASSLGWDTETHYGYTF	TGTGCCAGCAGCTTAGGGTGGGACACGGAGACGCACTATGGCTACACCTTC
TRBD1	TRBV10-1	TRBJ2-1	.	CASSLWGTVYNEQFF	TGCGCCAGCAGTTTATGGGGGACAGTATACAATGAGCAGTTCTTC
.	TRBV4-3	TRBJ1-2	.	CASSQVQEEWAYYGYTF	TGCGCCAGCAGCCAAGTTCAGGAAGAGTGGGCGTACTATGGCTACACCTTC
.	TRBV6-5	TRBJ1-1	.	CASRLLWETEAFF	TGTGCCAGCAGACTACTCTGGGAGACTGAAGCTTTCTTT
TRBD1	TRBV7-8	TRBJ2-2	.	CASSRRDSPNTGELFF	TGTGCCAGCAGCAGACGGGACAGCCCGAACACCGGGGAGCTGTTTTTT
TRBD1	TRBV19	TRBJ1-1	.	CASAKLTGGNTEAFF	TGTGCCAGTGCTAAACTGACAGGGGGGAACACTGAAGCTTTCTTT
TRBD1	TRBV5-8	TRBJ2-7	.	CASSRRTGSYEQYF	TGTGCCAGCAGCCGTAGGACAGGGTCCTACGAGCAGTACTTC
.	TRBV5-5	TRBJ2-3	.	CASSSRDATDTQYF	TGTGCCAGCAGCTCCCGAGATGCCACAGATACGCAGTATTTT
TRBD1	TRBV7-9	TRBJ2-1	.	CASSSGQGPRNEQFF	TGTGCCAGCAGCTCGGGACAGGGGCCGCGTAATGAGCAGTTCTTC
TRBD1	TRBV27	TRBJ1-5	.	CASSPMDRGTNQPQHF	TGTGCCAGCAGTCCTATGGACAGGGGGACAAATCAGCCCCAGCATTTT
.	TRBV13	TRBJ1-2	.	CASSPGVGGRGYTF	TGTGCCAGCAGCCCCGGAGTAGGGGGAAGGGGCTACACCTTC
.	TRBV5-1	TRBJ2-5	.	CASSPRTVQETQYF	TGCGCCAGCAGCCCTAGGACAGTTCAAGAGACCCAGTACTTC
.	TRBV2	TRBJ1-5	.	CATNRENQPQHF	TGTGCCACCAACAGGGAGAATCAGCCCCAGCATTTT
TRBD2	TRBV9	TRBJ2-5	few	CASSLSSGTSGGADETQYF	TGTGCCAGCAGCCTATCGTCCGGGACTAGCGGGGGGGCCGATGAGACCCAGTACTTC
TRBD2	TRBV4-2	TRBJ2-1	few	CASSPRTSGRYNEQFF	TGTGCCAGCAGCCCTCGGACTAGCGGGAGATACAATGAGCAGTTCTTC
TRBD1	TRBV6-5	TRBJ1-5	.	CASSPRQGAGQPQHF	TGTGCCAGCAGTCCACGCCAGGGGGCCGGCCAGCCCCAGCATTTT
.	TRBV9	TRBJ1-1	few	CASSAGGHTEAFF	TGTGCCAGCAGCGCGGGAGGCCACACTGAAGCTTTCTTT
TRBD2	TRBV5-6	TRBJ2-1	few	CASSRGGSAGASYNEQFF	TGTGCCAGCAGCCGGGGGGGTTCAGCGGGAGCGTCCTACAATGAGCAGTTCTTC
.	TRBV11-3	TRBJ1-3	.	CASSLYTGTGNTIYF	TGTGCCAGCAGCTTATACACAGGGACTGGAAACACCATATATTTT
TRBD1	TRBV10-3	TRBJ2-1	once	CAISGTGGYNEQFF	TGTGCCATCAGTGGGACAGGGGGCTACAATGAGCAGTTCTTC
.	TRBV7-9	TRBJ1-4	.	CASSSRGTNEKLFF	TGTGCCAGCAGCTCTAGGGGCACTAATGAAAAACTGTTTTTT
TRBD1	TRBV7-9	TRBJ1-1	.	CASSPAGGLNTEAFF	TGTGCCAGCAGCCCCGCAGGGGGACTGAACACTGAAGCTTTCTTT
TRBD2	TRBV4-1	TRBJ2-5	.	CASSQVAGWETQYF	TGCGCCAGCAGCCAAGTAGCGGGATGGGAGACCCAGTACTTC
TRBD1	TRBV5-4	TRBJ1-2	.	CASSATHRDRDYGYTF	TGTGCCAGCAGCGCAACCCACCGGGACAGGGACTATGGCTACACCTTC
.	TRBV30	TRBJ1-2	once	CAWSGRGDYGYTF	TGTGCCTGGTCGGGGAGGGGGGACTATGGCTACACCTTC
.	TRBV18	TRBJ1-1	.	CASSPVGATEAFF	TGTGCCAGCTCACCAGTAGGGGCCACTGAAGCTTTCTTT
TRBD2	TRBV18	TRBJ2-1	.	CATGTSGKGGEQFF	TGTGCCACAGGAACTAGCGGGAAAGGTGGTGAGCAGTTCTTC
TRBD2	TRBV7-2	TRBJ2-1	.	CASSHTSGGAYEQFF	TGTGCCAGCAGCCACACTAGCGGGGGGGCATATGAGCAGTTCTTC
.	TRBV9	TRBJ1-5	.	CASSVLPGQPQHF	TGTGCCAGCAGCGTACTCCCCGGGCAGCCCCAGCATTTT
TRBD2	TRBV7-9	TRBJ2-1	.	CASSLRLAGAYNEQFF	TGTGCCAGCAGCTTAAGACTAGCGGGAGCCTACAATGAGCAGTTCTTC